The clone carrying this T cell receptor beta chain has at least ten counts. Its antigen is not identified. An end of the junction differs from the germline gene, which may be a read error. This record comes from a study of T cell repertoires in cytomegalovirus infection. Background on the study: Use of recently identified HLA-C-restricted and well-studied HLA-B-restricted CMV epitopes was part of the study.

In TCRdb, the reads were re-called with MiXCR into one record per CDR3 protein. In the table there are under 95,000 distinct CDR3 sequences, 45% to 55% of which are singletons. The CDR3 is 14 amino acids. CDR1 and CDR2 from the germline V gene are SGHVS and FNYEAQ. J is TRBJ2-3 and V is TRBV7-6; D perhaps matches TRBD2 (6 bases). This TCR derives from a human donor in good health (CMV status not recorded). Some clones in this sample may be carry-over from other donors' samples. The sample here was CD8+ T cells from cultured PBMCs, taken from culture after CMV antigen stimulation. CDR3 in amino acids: CASSLAASTDTQYF. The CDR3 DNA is TGTGCCAGCAGTTTAGCGGCTAGCACAGATACGCAGTATTTT. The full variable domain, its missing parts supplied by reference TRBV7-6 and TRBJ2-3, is GAGVSQSPRYKVTKRGQDVALRCDPISGHVSLYWYRQALGQGPEFLTYFNYEAQQDKSGLPNDRFSAERPEGSISTLTIQRTEQRDSAMYRCASSLAASTDTQYFGPGTRLTVL.